The clone carrying this T cell receptor (beta chain) was recorded at least ten times. RNA was extracted from bulk tissue without any cell sorting. Chemotherapy-naive patients with new lung cancer underwent thoracic surgery in China, August–late 2014. A modified ARM-PCR protocol with three rounds of nested PCR amplified TCRbeta. MiXCR was run by TCRdb on the multiplex PCR reads, yielding one entry per CDR3 protein. The sample includes 200,000 or so distinct CDR3 sequences, 71% of them seen just once. The data were obtained in a study of tumor and adjacent non-tumor tissue in lung cancer. V was pared by 8 bases and J by 4 bases, with 9 bases between. Germline CDR1 MNHNS, CDR2 SASEGT. The CDR3 sequence is 12 residues long.

The receptor was isolated from a man aged 55 to 70 with non-small cell lung cancer. The sample consisted of lung tumor tissue. The chain couples TRBV6-1 to TRBJ1-5; D gene unclear. The CDR3, as DNA: TGTGCCAGCCAGTGGCGAAATCAGCCCCAGCATTTT. It translates to CASQWRNQPQHF.